One sample yielded the 12 T cell receptor beta chains listed below, sequenced in a study of blood T cell repertoires in COVID-19 (dated by TCRdb to the early 2020s). The library relied on the immunoSEQ multiplex PCR assay. TCRdb carries this immuneACCESS record with in-frame sequences only. Its versions omit some clonotypes, under half of them owing to an unresolved V gene in the studies checked, with the rest unexplained. The table for this sample lists fewer than 250,000 clones; roughly 82% of them were counted only once. The top ten constitute about 4.8% of the sample. Sequenced material: peripheral blood. The receptors were gathered from a woman in her seventies with acute or convalescent COVID-19.

The chain uses TRBV18 and TRBJ1-2; 7 bases line up with TRBD1. The CDR3 extends over 15 amino acids. The V and J ends lost 3 bases and 4 bases, in that order; junction bases with no gene match: 8. The germline CDR1 and CDR2 sequences are KGHSH and LQKENI. The CDR3 is CASSPTGAPIYGYTF. The CDR3 DNA sequence: TGTGCCAGCTCACCTACAGGGGCCCCGATCTATGGCTACACCTTC.

The V and J genes are TRBV6-2 or TRBV6-3 and TRBJ2-7; perhaps TRBD1 as D (6 bases). The germline gives CDR1 MNHEY, CDR2 SVGEGT. This CDR3 has 15 amino acids. Trimming cost V 2 bases and J 0 bases, with 11 bases left between them. CDR3 nucleotides: TGTGCCAGCAGTTACCGGCAGGACAGCTCCTACGAGCAGTACTTC. This translates into CASSYRQDSSYEQYF.

This clone occurred a few times. This sequence joins TRBV7-8 and TRBJ1-1; D call uncertain. The CDR3 consists of 14 residues. Looked up from germline, CDR1 is SGHVS and CDR2 is FQNEAQ. V was cut by 1 base and J by 3 bases, with 9 bases left in between. The CDR3 here is CASSLGHSYTEAFF. In DNA, the CDR3 is TGTGCCAGCAGCTTAGGTCACAGTTACACTGAAGCTTTCTTT.

The rearrangement joins TRBV5-8 to TRBJ2-2, with TRBD2 identical over 7 bases. The CDR3 sequence is 15 residues long. CDR1 SGHTS and CDR2 YDEGEE come from the germline V gene. V dropped 2 bases and J dropped 5; count of bases not matched to a gene: 6. CDR3 in DNA: TGTGCCAGCAGCTTCGGGGAGGGGAGGACCGGGGAGCTGTTTTTT. It yields the protein CASSFGEGRTGELFF.

The V gene is TRBV7-2, the J gene TRBJ1-4, with D possibly being TRBD1 (5 bases). Between the trimmed V and J ends, which lost 1 base and 8 bases, there was a span of 8 bases. CDR1 SGHTA and CDR2 FQGNSA come from the germline V gene. The CDR3 totals 13 residues. The DNA of the CDR3 is TGTGCCAGCAGCTTAGGGACAAGGGAAAAACTGTTTTTT. Protein product: CASSLGTREKLFF.

V usage is TRBV5-6 and J usage is TRBJ1-1, with TRBD1 identical over 7 bases. Per the germline V gene, CDR1 is SGHDT and CDR2 is YYEEEE. With 4 bases clipped from V and 6 bases from J, the junction kept 9 bases outside the gene matches. CDR3 size: 14 residues. Here the CDR3 DNA reads TGTGCCAGCAGCCCCCGCAGGGGGTTAGCTGAAGCTTTCTTT. This sequence encodes CASSPRRGLAEAFF.

The chain recombines TRBV6-5 with TRBJ2-7, with a weak D call TRBD1 (6 bases). V lost 7 bases and J lost 0, with 16 bases in between. The length of the CDR3 is 15 residues. From germline, CDR1 is MNHEY and CDR2 SVGAGI. In DNA form, the CDR3 reads TGTGCCAGCATAAGAGGACAGCATGCCTCCTACGAGCAGTACTTC. Protein sequence: CASIRGQHASYEQYF.

The chain recombines TRBV7-8 with TRBJ1-3; D is perhaps TRBD1 (6 bases). The CDR3 length is 15 residues. Per the germline V gene, CDR1 is SGHVS and CDR2 is FQNEAQ. Trimming cost V 4 bases and J 4 bases, with 14 bases left between them. This CDR3 reads CASSSNRVPGNTIYF. CDR3 bases: TGTGCCAGCAGCTCCAACAGGGTACCCGGAAACACCATATATTTT.

This rearrangement joins TRBV12-3 or TRBV12-4 to TRBJ1-2, with unresolved D. This CDR3 spans 13 amino acids. Trimming left V 4 bases short and J 2 bases short, with 8 bases between. The CDR3 bases are TGTGCCAGCAGTTGGAACGGGAACTATGGCTACACCTTC. This codes for CASSWNGNYGYTF.

This clone was seen once. V gene TRBV4-3 combines with J gene TRBJ1-3; D perhaps matches TRBD1 (6 bases). CDR3 length equals 15 residues. Trimming cost V 0 bases and J 3 bases, with 9 bases left between them. Germline V gene data show CDR1 as LGHNA and CDR2 as YSLEER. The chain's CDR3 is CASSQETGIGNTIYF. The DNA for the CDR3 is TGCGCCAGCAGCCAAGAAACAGGGATTGGAAACACCATATATTTT.

This chain joins TRBV14 and TRBJ2-7, with D perhaps TRBD2 (6 bases). The V end lost 4 bases, the J end lost 6 bases, and 13 bases lay between the germline ends. This CDR3 is 13 amino acids long. Per germline, CDR1 SGHDN and CDR2 FVKESK. The CDR3 DNA follows: TGTGCCAGCAGCCGCTTGGGGGGTAGCGAGCAGTACTTC. Translation: CASSRLGGSEQYF.

Only a few counts were recorded for this clone. The chain uses TRBV5-1 and TRBJ2-3, with a weak D call TRBD1 (6 bases). Germline CDR1 SGHRS, CDR2 YFSETQ. The ends were cut back, 2 bases at V and 4 bases at J, with 11 bases in the middle. The CDR3 runs to 14 residues. The CDR3 coding sequence is TGCGCCAGCAGCTTCCGTAACAGGGCAGATACGCAGTATTTT. Residues: CASSFRNRADTQYF.